This TCR beta chain was recovered during a study of glioma-infiltrating T cells. General observations from the study: Tissue-blood divergence was below expectation in non-neoplastic patients, above in gliomas.

Using RNA template, CDR3s of TCR alpha and beta were amplified with iRepertoire arm-PCR. Input was 100-400 ng of tissue mRNA or PBMC total RNA. TCRdb analysed the multiplex PCR reads with MiXCR anew, one entry per CDR3 protein. The sample consists of under 200,000 distinct CDR3 sequences, about 47% of them appearing once. This clonotype was counted between two and nine times. Its antigen is unidentified. Germline V gene data show CDR1 as SGHTA and CDR2 as FQGNSA. The CDR3 runs to 15 residues. V gave up 5 bases and J gave up 2 bases, with 12 bases separating them. The chain uses TRBV7-2 and TRBJ2-2; D is ambiguous. Specimen: glioma tissue, nonneoplastic brain tissue, or PBMCs (not recorded which). The TCR was taken from a human donor with low-grade glioma or glioblastoma, undergoing nonglioma brain surgery, or in good health (not recorded which). DNA of the CDR3: TGTGCCAGCAGCACCTCGACGGCTAACACCGGGGAGCTGTTTTTT. Its translation: CASSTSTANTGELFF. Combining the CDR3 with reference TRBV7-2 and TRBJ2-2 gives the whole variable domain GAGVSQSPSNKVTEKGKDVELRCDPISGHTALYWYRQSLGQGLEFLIYFQGNSAPDKSGLPSDRFSAERTGGSVSTLTIQRTQQEDSAVYLCASSTSTANTGELFFGEGSRLTVL.